This T cell receptor (beta chain) derives from a study of shared clonotypes between healthy human individuals. Germline-derived CDR1 and CDR2 are SGDLS and YYNGEE. The V segment lost 4 bases and the J segment 4 bases; nucleotides outside the gene matches: 7. The CDR3 is 14 residues long. Assay: immunoSEQ multiplex PCR; the TCRdb copy retains only in-frame clones and omits some. The repertoire holds some 1 million clones, about 75% seen once, with 1.2% to 1.5% in the top ten. The genes are TRBV9 and TRBJ2-7, with TRBD2 identical over 8 bases. The clonotype originates from a man younger than 35 in good health. The sample consisted of memory CD4+ T cells sorted from blood. Noted subset: CD45RA-negative fraction. This CDR3 is CASSPGSGKYEQYF. CDR3 coding DNA: TGTGCCAGCAGCCCGGGTAGCGGGAAGTACGAGCAGTACTTC. The full variable domain, in which reference TRBV9 and TRBJ2-7 provide the parts outside the CDR3, is DSGVTQTPKHLITATGQRVTLRCSPRSGDLSVYWYQQSLDQGLQFLIQYYNGEERAKGNILERFSAQQFPDLHSELNLSSLELGDSALYFCASSPGSGKYEQYFGPGTRLTVT.